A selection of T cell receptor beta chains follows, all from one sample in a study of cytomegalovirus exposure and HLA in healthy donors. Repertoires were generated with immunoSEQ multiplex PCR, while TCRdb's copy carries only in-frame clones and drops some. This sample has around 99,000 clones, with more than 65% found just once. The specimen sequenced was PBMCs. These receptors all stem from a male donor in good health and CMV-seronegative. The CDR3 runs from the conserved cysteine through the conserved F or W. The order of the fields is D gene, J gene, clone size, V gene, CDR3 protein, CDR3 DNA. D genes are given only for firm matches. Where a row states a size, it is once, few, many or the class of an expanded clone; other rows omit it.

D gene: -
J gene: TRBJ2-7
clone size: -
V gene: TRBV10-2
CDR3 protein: CASSPTSGGGEQYF
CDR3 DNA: TGCGCCAGCAGCCCTACCTCAGGGGGAGGCGAGCAGTACTTC

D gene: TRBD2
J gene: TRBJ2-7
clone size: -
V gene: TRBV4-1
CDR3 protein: CASSQVTSGPYEQYF
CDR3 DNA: TGCGCCAGCAGCCAAGTCACTAGCGGACCCTACGAGCAGTACTTC

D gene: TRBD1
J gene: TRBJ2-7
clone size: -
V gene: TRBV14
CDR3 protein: CASSPDRGLYEQYF
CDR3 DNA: TGTGCCAGCAGCCCGGACAGGGGGCTCTACGAGCAGTACTTC

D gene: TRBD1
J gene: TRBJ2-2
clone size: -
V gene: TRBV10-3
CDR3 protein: CASKGAGGELFF
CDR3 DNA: TGTGCCTCCAAGGGGGCCGGCGGGGAGCTGTTTTTT

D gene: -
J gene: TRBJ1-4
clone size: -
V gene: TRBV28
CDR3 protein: CASSLTMTAMGHFAEKLFF
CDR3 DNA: TGTGCCAGCAGTTTAACGATGACGGCGATGGGGCACTTCGCTGAAAAACTGTTTTTT

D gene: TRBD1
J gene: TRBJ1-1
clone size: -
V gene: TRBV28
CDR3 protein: CASSFPRQGNTEAFF
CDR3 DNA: TGTGCCAGCAGTTTCCCAAGACAGGGGAACACTGAAGCTTTCTTT

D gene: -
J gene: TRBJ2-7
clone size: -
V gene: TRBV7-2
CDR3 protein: CASSSYWERRPYEQYF
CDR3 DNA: TGTGCCAGCAGCTCGTATTGGGAGCGGCGACCCTACGAGCAGTACTTC

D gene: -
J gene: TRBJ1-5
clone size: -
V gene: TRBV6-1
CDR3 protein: CASSETHRGQPQHF
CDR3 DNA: TGTGCCAGCAGTGAAACTCACCGTGGTCAGCCCCAGCATTTT

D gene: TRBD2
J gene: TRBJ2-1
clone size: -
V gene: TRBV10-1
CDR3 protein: CASSQGLAGNEQFF
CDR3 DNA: TGCGCCAGCAGTCAAGGACTAGCGGGCAATGAGCAGTTCTTC

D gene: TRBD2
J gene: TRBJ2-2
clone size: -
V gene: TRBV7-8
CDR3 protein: CASSLGLAGVSAGELFF
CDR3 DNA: TGTGCCAGCAGCCTGGGACTAGCGGGAGTGAGCGCCGGGGAGCTGTTTTTT

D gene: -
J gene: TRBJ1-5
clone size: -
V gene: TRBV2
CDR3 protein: CASSEGGGQGNQPQHF
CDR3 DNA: TGTGCCAGCAGTGAGGGGGGTGGGCAGGGAAATCAGCCCCAGCATTTT

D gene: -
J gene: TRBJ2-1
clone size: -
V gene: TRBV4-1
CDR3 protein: CATGTPRGVQFF
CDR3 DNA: TGCGCCACCGGGACCCCGCGCGGGGTGCAGTTCTTC

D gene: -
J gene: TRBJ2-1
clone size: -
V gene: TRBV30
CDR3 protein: CAWSVLGSHEQFF
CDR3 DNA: TGTGCCTGGAGTGTACTCGGGAGTCATGAGCAGTTCTTC

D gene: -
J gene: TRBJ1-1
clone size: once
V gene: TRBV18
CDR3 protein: CASSSGQVGNTEAFF
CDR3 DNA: TGTGCCAGCTCCTCAGGACAAGTGGGGAACACTGAAGCTTTCTTT

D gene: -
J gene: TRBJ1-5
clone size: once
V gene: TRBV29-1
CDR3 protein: CSVAAGYNQPQHF
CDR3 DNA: TGCAGCGTCGCTGCAGGGTACAATCAGCCCCAGCATTTT

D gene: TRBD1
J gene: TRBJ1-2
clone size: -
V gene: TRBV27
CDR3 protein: CASSSGGSDYGYTF
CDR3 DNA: TGTGCCAGCAGTTCAGGGGGCTCGGACTATGGCTACACCTTC

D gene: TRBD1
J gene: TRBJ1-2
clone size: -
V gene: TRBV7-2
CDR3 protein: CASSSKGRDRGSYGYTF
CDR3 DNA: TGTGCCAGCAGCTCCAAGGGGAGGGACAGGGGGAGTTATGGCTACACCTTC

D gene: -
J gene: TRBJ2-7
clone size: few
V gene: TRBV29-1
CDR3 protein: CSVEDVIGEEQYF
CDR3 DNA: TGCAGCGTTGAAGATGTAATTGGGGAGGAGCAGTACTTC

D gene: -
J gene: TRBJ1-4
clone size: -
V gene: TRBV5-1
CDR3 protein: CASSSGSSNEKLFF
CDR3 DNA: TGCGCCAGCAGTTCAGGGTCGTCTAATGAAAAACTGTTTTTT

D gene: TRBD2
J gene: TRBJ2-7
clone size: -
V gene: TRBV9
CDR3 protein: CASSVAPSGAYEQYF
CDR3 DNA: TGTGCCAGCAGCGTAGCTCCTAGCGGGGCCTACGAGCAGTACTTC

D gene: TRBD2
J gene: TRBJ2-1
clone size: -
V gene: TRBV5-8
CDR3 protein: CASFAGTSGHNEQFF
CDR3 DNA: TGTGCCAGCTTTGCCGGGACTAGCGGTCACAATGAGCAGTTCTTC

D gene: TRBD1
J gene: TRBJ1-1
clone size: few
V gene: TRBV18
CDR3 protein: CASSPKPGQANTEAFF
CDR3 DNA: TGTGCCAGCTCCCCAAAACCGGGACAGGCGAACACTGAAGCTTTCTTT

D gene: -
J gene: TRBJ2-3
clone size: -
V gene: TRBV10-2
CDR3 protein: CASRMTIGADTQYF
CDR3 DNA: TGCGCCAGCAGGATGACTATCGGCGCAGATACGCAGTATTTT

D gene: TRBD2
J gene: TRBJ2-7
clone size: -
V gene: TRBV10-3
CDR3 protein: CATKPTSETYEQYF
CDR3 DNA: TGTGCCACCAAGCCTACTAGCGAAACCTACGAGCAGTACTTC

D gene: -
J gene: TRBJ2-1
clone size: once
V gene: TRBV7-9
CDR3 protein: CASSLSEDTQDNKGFF
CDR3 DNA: TGTGCCAGCAGCTTGTCCGAGGACACACAAGACAACAAAGGGTTCTTC

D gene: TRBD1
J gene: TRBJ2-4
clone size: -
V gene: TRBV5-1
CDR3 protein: CASSVGQVNIQYF
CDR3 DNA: TGCGCCAGCAGCGTGGGACAGGTAAACATTCAGTACTTC

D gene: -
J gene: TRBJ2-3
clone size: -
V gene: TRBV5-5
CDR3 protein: CASSQTDTQYF
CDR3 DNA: TGTGCCAGCAGCCAGACAGATACGCAGTATTTT

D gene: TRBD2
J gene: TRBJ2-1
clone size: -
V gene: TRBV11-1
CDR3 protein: CASSYGLAGGPGYNEQFF
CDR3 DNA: TGTGCCAGCAGCTATGGACTAGCGGGAGGGCCTGGGTACAATGAGCAGTTCTTC

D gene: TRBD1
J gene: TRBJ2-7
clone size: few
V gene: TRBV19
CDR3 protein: CASTSGQGVYEQYF
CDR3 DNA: TGTGCCAGTACCTCGGGACAGGGGGTTTACGAGCAGTACTTC

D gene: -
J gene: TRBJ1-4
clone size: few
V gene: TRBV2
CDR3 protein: CASLPGRATNEKLFF
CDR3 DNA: TGTGCCAGCCTTCCGGGCAGGGCAACTAATGAAAAACTGTTTTTT

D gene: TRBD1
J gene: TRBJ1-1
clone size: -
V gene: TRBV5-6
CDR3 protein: CASSQGGGDTEAFF
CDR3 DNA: TGTGCCAGCAGCCAAGGGGGCGGGGACACTGAAGCTTTCTTT

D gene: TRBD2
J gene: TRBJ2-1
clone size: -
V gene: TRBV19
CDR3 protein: CASSIGTTYNEQFF
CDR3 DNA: TGTGCCAGTAGTATCGGGACTACTTACAATGAGCAGTTCTTC

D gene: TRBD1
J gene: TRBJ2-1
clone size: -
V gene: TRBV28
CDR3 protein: CASSLPDRDPYNEQFF
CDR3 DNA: TGTGCCAGCAGTCTCCCGGACAGGGACCCCTACAATGAGCAGTTCTTC

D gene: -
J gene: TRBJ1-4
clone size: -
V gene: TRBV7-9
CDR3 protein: CASSVDGRDNEKLFF
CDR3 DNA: TGTGCCAGCAGCGTAGATGGCCGCGACAACGAAAAACTGTTTTTT

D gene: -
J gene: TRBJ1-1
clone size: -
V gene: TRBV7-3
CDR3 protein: CASSLSGVLNTEAFF
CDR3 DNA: TGTGCCAGCAGCTTAAGCGGGGTCCTGAACACTGAAGCTTTCTTT

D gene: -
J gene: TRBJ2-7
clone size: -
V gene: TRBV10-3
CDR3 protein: CAISPEEGWGSLYEQYF
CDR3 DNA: TGTGCCATCAGCCCCGAGGAGGGGTGGGGAAGTCTTTACGAGCAGTACTTC

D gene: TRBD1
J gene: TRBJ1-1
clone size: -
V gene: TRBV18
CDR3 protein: CASSPRTGGGTEAFF
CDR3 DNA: TGTGCCAGCTCACCACGGACAGGGGGAGGCACTGAAGCTTTCTTT

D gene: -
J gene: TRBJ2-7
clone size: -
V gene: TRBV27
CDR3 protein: CASSLSLLSYEQYF
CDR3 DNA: TGTGCCAGCAGTTTATCCCTACTCTCCTACGAGCAGTACTTC

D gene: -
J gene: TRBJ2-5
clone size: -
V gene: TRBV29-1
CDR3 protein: CSVESGQREISWLETQYF
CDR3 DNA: TGCAGCGTTGAATCGGGACAGCGGGAGATCTCTTGGTTAGAGACCCAGTACTTC

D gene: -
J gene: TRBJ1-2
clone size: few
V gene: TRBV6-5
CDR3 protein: CASSSRVGYTF
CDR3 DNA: TGTGCCAGCAGTTCCAGGGTCGGCTACACCTTC

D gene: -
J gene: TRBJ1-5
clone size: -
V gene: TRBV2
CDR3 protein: CASSGQTGRNQPQHF
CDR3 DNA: TGTGCCAGCAGTGGACAGACCGGCCGCAATCAGCCCCAGCATTTT

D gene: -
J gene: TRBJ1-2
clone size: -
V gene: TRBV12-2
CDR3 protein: CASRLGDEIPGTGGNYGYTF
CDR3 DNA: TGTGCAAGTCGCTTAGGCGACGAGATTCCCGGGACAGGAGGCAACTATGGCTACACCTTC

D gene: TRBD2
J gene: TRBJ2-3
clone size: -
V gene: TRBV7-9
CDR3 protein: CASSGTSGISDADTQYF
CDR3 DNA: TGTGCCAGCAGCGGGACTAGCGGAATCAGTGACGCAGATACGCAGTATTTT

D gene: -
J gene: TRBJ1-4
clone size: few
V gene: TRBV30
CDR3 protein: CAWSVGMRAEKLFF
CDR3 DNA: TGTGCCTGGAGTGTGGGGATGAGGGCCGAAAAACTGTTTTTT

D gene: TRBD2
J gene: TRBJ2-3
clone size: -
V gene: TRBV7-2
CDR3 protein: CASSLDGRAFTDTQYF
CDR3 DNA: TGTGCCAGCAGCTTAGATGGGAGGGCCTTTACAGATACGCAGTATTTT

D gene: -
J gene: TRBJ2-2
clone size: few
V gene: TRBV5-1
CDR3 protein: CASSSGAINTGELFF
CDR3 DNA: TGCGCCAGCAGCTCAGGGGCGATTAACACCGGGGAGCTGTTTTTT

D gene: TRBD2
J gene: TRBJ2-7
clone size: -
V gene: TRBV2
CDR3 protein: CASSGSPLATYEQYF
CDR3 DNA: TGTGCCAGCAGTGGGTCTCCACTAGCGACCTACGAGCAGTACTTC

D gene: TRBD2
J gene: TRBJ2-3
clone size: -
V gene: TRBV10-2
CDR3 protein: CASSESSPTSGYF
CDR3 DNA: TGCGCCAGCAGTGAGTCGAGCCCGACTAGCGGGTATTTT

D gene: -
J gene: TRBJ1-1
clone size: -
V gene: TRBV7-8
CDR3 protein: CASSVRFSRNTDGTEAFF
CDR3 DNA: TGTGCCAGCAGCGTAAGGTTCAGTAGGAACACAGATGGCACTGAAGCTTTCTTT

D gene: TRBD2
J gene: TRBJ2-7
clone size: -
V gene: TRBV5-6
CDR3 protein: CASSLVGLVYYEQYF
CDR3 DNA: TGTGCCAGCAGCTTGGTGGGACTAGTCTATTACGAGCAGTACTTC

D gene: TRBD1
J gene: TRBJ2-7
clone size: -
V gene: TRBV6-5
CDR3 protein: CASSYGTGAYEQYF
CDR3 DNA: TGTGCCAGCAGTTACGGGACAGGGGCCTACGAGCAGTACTTC

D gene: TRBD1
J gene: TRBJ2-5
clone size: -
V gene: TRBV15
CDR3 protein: CATSSEVTGGAETQYF
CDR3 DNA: TGTGCCACCAGCAGTGAAGTCACAGGGGGCGCAGAGACCCAGTACTTC